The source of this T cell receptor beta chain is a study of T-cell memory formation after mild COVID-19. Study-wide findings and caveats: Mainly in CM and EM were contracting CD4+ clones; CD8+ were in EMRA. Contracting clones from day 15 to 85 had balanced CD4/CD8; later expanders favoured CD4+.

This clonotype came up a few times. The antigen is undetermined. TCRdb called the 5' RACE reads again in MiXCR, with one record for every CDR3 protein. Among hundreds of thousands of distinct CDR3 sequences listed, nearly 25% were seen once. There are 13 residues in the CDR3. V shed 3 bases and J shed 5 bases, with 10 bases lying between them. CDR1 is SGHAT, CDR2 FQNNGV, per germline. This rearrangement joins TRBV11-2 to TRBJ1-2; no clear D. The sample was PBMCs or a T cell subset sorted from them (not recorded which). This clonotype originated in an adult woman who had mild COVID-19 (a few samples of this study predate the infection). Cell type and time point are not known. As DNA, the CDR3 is TGTGCCAGCAGCTTTCCGGAGGAATATGGCTACACCTTC. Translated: CASSFPEEYGYTF.